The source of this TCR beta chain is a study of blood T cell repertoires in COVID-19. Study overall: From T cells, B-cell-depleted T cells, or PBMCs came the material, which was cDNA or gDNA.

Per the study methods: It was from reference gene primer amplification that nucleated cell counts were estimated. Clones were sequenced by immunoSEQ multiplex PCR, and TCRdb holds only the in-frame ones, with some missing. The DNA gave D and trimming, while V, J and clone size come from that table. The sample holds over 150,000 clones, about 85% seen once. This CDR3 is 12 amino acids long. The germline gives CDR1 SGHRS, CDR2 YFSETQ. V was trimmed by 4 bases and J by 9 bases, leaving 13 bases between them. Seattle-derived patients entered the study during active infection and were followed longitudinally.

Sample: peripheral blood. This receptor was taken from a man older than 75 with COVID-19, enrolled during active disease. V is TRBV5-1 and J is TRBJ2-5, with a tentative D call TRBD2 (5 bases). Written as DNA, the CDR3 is TGCGCCAGCAGCCCCCCAGCGGCGTCCCAGTACTTC. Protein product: CASSPPAASQYF.